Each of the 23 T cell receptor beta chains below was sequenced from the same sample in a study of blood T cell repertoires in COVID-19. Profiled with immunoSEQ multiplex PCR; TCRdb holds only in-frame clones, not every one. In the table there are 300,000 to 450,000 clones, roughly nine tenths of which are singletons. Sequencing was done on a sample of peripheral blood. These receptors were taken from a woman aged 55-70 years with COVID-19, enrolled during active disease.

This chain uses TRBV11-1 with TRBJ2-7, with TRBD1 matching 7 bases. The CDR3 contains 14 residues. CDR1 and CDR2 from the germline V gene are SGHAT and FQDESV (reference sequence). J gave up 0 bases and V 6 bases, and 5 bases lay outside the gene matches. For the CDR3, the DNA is TGTGCCAGCAGTGGGACAGTGGCCTCCTACGAGCAGTACTTC. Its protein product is CASSGTVASYEQYF.

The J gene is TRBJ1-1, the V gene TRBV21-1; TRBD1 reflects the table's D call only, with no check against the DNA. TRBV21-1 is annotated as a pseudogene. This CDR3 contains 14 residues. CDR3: CASSIDRGNTEAFF. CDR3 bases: TGTGCCAGCAGCATAGACAGGGGGAACACTGAAGCTTTCTTT.

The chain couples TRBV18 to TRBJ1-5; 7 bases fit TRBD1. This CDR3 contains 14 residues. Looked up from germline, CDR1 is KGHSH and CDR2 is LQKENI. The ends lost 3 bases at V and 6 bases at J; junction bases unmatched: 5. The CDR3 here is CASSPLTGSQPQHF. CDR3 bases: TGTGCCAGCTCACCGTTGACAGGGTCTCAGCCCCAGCATTTT.

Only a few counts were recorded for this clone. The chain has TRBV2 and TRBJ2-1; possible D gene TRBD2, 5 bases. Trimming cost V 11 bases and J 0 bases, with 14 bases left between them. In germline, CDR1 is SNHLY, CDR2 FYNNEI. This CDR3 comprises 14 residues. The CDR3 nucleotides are TGTGCCGGAGCGGCCCTTAGCTCCTACAATGAGCAGTTCTTC. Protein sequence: CAGAALSSYNEQFF.

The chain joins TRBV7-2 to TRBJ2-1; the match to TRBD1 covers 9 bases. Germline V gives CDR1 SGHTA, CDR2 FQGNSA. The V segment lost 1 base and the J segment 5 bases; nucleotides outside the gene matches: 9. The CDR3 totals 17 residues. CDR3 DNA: TGTGCCAGCAGCTTAGGCGATGACAGGGGGATCAACAATGAGCAGTTCTTC. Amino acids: CASSLGDDRGINNEQFF.

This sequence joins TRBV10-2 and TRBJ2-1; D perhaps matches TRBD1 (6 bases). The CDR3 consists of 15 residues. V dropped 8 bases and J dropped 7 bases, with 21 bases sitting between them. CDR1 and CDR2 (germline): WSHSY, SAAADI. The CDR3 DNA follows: TGCGCCAGCCTCCTCGGGACATCCTCCTTGAATGAGCAGTTCTTC. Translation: CASLLGTSSLNEQFF.

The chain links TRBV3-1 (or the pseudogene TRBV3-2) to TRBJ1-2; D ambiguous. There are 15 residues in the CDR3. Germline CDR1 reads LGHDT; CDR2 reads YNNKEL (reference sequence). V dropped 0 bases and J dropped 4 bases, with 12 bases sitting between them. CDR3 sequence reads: CASSQDRAAAYGYTF. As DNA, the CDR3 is TGTGCCAGCAGCCAAGATAGGGCAGCGGCCTATGGCTACACCTTC.

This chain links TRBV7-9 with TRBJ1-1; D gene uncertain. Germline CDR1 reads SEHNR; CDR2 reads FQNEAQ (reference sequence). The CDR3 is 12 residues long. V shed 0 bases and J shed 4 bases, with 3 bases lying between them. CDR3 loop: CASSLAGTEAFF. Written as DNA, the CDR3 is TGTGCCAGCAGCTTAGCCGGCACTGAAGCTTTCTTT.

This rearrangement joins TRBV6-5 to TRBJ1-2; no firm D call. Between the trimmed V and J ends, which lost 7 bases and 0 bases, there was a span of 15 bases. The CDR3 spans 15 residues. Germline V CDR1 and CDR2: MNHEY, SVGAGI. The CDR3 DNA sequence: TGTGCCAGCACCGAGGTTGGGAGAGCTAACTATGGCTACACCTTC. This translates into CASTEVGRANYGYTF.

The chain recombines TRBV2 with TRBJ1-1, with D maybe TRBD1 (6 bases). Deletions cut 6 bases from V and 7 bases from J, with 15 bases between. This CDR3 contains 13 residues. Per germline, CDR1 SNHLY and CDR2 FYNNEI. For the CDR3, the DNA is TGTGCCAGCAGGGGATCAGGGGCCCTTGAAGCTTTCTTT. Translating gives CASRGSGALEAFF.

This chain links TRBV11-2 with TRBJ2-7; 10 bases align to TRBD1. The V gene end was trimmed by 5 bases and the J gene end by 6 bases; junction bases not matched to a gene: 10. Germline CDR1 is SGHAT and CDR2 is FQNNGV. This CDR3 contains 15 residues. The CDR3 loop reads CASSPSFGQGGEQYF. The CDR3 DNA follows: TGTGCCAGCAGCCCCAGCTTTGGACAGGGGGGCGAGCAGTACTTC.

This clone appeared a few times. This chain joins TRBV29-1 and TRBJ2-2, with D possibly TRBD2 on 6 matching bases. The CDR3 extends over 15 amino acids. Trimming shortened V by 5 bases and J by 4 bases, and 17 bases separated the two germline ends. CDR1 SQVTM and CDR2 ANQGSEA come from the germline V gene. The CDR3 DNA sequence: TGCAGCGTTTACCTCGGGGCGGGGTCCACCGGGGAGCTGTTTTTT. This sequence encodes CSVYLGAGSTGELFF.

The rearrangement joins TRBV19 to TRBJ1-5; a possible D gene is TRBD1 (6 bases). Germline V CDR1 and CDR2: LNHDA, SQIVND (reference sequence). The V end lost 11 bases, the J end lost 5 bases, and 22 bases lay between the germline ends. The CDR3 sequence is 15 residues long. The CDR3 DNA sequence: TGTGCCTCATTAAACCCCGTTACAGGGTATCAGCCCCAGCATTTT. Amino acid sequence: CASLNPVTGYQPQHF.

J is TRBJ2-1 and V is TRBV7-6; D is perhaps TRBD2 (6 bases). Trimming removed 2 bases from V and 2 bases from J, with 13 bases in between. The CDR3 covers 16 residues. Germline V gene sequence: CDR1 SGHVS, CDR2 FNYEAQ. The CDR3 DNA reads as TGTGCCAGCAGCTTAACCCGGGACTTCCCCTACAATGAGCAGTTCTTC. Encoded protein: CASSLTRDFPYNEQFF.

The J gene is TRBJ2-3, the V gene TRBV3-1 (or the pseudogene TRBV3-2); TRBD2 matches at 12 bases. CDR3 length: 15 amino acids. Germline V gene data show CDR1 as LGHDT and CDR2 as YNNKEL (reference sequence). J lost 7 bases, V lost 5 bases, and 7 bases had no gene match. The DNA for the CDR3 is TGTGCCAGCAGCACTCTAGCGGGGGGGCGAAATACGCAGTATTTT. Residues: CASSTLAGGRNTQYF.

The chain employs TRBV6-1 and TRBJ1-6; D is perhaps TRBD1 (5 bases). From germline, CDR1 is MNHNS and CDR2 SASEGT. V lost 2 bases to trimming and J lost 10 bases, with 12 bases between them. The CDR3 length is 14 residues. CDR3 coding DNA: TGTGCCAGCAGTGAATTAGGAAAGGGGTCACCCCTCCACTTT. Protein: CASSELGKGSPLHF.

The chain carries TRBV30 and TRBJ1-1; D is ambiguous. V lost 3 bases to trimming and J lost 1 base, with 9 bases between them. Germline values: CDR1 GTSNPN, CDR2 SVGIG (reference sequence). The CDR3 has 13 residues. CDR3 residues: CAWSPPKNTEAFF. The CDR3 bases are TGTGCCTGGAGCCCCCCAAAGAACACTGAAGCTTTCTTT.

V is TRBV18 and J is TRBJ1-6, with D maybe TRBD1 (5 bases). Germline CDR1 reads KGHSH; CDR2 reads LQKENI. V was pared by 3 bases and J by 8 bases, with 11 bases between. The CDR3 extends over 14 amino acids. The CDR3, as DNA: TGTGCCAGCTCACCGAGCCAAGGGGATTCACCCCTCCACTTT. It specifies CASSPSQGDSPLHF.

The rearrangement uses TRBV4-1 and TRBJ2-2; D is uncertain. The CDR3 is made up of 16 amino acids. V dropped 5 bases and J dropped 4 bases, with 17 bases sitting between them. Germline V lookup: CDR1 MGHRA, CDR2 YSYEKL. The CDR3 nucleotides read TGCGCCAGCAGCTCCCCCGCGAGCGTCGTCACCGGGGAGCTGTTTTTT. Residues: CASSSPASVVTGELFF.

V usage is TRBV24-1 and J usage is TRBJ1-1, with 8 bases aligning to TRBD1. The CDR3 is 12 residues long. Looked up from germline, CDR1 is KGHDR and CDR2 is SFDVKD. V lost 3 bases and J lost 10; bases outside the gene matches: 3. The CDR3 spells CATSDPGTGAFF. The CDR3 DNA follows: TGTGCCACCAGTGATCCCGGGACAGGAGCTTTCTTT.

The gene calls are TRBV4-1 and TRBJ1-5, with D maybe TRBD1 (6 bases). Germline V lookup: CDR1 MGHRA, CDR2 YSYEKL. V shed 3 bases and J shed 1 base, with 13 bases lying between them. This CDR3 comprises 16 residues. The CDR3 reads CASSQMGHPSNQPQHF. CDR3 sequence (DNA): TGCGCCAGCAGCCAGATGGGACATCCGAGCAATCAGCCCCAGCATTTT.

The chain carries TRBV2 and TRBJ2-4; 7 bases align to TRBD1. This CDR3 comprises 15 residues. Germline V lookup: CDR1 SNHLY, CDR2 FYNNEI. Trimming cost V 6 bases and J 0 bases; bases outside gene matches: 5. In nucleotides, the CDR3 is TGTGCCAGCAGAGACAGGGTAGTAGCCAAAAACATTCAGTACTTC. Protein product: CASRDRVVAKNIQYF. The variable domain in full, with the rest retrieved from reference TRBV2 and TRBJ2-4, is EPEVTQTPSHQVTQMGQEVILRCVPISNHLYFYWYRQILGQKVEFLVSFYNNEISEKSEIFDDQFSVERPDGSNFTLKIRSTKLEDSAMYFCASRDRVVAKNIQYFGAGTRLSVL.

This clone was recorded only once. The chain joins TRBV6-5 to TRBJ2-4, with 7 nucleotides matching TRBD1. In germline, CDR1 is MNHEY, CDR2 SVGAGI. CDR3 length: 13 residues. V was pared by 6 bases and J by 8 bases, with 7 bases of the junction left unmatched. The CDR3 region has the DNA TGTGCCAGCAGAGATAACAGGGGATACATTCAGTACTTC. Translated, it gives CASRDNRGYIQYF.